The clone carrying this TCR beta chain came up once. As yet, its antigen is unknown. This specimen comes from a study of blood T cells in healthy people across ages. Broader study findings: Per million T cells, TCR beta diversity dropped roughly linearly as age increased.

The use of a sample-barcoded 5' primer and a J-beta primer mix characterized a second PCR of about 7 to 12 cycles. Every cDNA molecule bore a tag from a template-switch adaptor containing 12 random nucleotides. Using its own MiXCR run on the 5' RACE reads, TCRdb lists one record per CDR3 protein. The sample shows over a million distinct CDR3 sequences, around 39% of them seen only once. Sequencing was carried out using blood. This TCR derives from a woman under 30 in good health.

The CDR3: CASSLTRSHNEQFF. As DNA, the CDR3 is TGTGCCAGCAGTTTGACTAGGAGCCACAATGAGCAGTTCTTC. V gene TRBV27 combines with J gene TRBJ2-1, with a possible D match to TRBD2 (6 bases). The CDR3 runs to 14 residues. CDR1 MNHEY and CDR2 SMNVEV come from the germline V gene (reference sequence). V lost 3 bases, J lost 5 bases, and 11 bases lay in between.